This T cell receptor (beta chain) comes out of a study of vaccination and CD4 T cells after COVID-19. Findings and limits, study-wide: The study sampled relatively few convalescent patients and omitted early post-infection timepoints. Researchers report that 304 of 307 vaccine-specific clones in convalescent patients proved spike mono-reactive.

With the Oncomine TCR Beta short-read assay, DNA from cultured CD4+ T cells was sequenced. Scientists extracted genomic DNA from CD4+ T cells grown in culture. TCRdb independently ran MiXCR on the PCR reads; one entry per CDR3 protein. This table has around 18,000 distinct CDR3 sequences, approximately 49% appearing once. Points on this clonotype: Its antigen is currently unknown.

Treatment specified: approximately 11-day PBMC culture with coronavirus spike peptide pools or control peptides (ViraFEST assay). TCR sequencing followed the expansion of antigen-specific T cells with peptide pools in ViraFEST. The sequencing here drew on CD4+ T cells from blood, cultured in vitro, taken before SARS-CoV-2 vaccination. The source is a human donor who had recovered from COVID-19.

CDR3 in amino acids: CASSKAGGVGIYEQYF. CDR3 nucleotides: TGTGCCAGTAGTAAAGCAGGGGGCGTAGGTATCTACGAGCAGTACTTC. The chain combines TRBV19 with TRBJ2-7; 8 bases line up with TRBD1. Germline CDR1 and CDR2: LNHDA and SQIVND (reference sequence). V trimming: 4 bases; J trimming: 3 bases; junction bases outside the gene matches: 11. The CDR3 length is 16 residues.